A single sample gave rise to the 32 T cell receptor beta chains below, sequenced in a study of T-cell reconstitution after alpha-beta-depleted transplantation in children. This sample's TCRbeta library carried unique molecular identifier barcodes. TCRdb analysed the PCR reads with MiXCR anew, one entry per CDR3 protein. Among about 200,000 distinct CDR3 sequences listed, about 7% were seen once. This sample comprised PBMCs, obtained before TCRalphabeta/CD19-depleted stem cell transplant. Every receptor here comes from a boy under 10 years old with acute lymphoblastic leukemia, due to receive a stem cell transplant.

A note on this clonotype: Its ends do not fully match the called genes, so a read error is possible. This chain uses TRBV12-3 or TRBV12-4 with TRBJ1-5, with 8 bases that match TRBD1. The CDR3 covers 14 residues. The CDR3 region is CASRQGGANQPRHF. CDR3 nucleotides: TGTGCCAGCAGACAGGGGGGGGCCAATCAGCCCCGGCATTTT.

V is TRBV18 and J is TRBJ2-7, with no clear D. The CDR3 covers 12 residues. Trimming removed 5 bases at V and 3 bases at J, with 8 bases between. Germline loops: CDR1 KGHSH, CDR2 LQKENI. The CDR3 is CASSIGLYEQYF. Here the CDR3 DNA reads TGTGCCAGCTCAATAGGGCTCTACGAGCAGTACTTC.

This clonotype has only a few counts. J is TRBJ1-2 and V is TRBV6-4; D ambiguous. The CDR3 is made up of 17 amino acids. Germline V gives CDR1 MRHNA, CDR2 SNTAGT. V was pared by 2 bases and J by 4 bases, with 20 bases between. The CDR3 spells CASSDKGFRPWRYGYTF. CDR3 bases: TGTGCCAGCAGTGACAAGGGTTTCAGACCCTGGCGCTATGGCTACACCTTC.

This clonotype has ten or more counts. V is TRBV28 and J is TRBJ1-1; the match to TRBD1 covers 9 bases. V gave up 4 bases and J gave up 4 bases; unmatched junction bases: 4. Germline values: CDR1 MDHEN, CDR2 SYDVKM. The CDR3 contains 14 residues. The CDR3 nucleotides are TGTGCCAGCAGTTCACCGGGACAGGGCACTGAAGCTTTCTTT. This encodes CASSSPGQGTEAFF.

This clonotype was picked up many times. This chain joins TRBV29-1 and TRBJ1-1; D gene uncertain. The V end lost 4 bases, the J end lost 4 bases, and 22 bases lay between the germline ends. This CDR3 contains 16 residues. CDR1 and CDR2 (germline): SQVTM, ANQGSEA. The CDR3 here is CSVVSRLGSGSTEAFF. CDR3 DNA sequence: TGCAGCGTTGTTAGTAGGCTGGGTTCTGGTAGCACTGAAGCTTTCTTT.

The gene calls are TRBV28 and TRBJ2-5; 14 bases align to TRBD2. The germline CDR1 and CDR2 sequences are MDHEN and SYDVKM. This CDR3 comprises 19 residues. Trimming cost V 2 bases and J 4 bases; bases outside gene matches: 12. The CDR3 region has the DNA TGTGCCAGCAGTTTAGATCCAGGGGGACTAGCGGGGGAGGGAGAGACCCAGTACTTC. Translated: CASSLDPGGLAGEGETQYF.

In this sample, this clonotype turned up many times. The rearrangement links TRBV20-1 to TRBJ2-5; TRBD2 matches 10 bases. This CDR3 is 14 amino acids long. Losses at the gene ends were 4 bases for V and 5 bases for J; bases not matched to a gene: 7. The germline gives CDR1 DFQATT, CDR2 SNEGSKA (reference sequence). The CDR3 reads CSAIVAGGGETQYF. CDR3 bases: TGCAGTGCTATCGTAGCGGGAGGTGGGGAGACCCAGTACTTC.

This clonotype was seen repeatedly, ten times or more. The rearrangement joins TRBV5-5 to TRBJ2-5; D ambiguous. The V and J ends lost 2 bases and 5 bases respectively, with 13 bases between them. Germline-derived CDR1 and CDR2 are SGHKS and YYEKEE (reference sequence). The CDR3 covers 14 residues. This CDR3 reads CASSFPRSAETQYF. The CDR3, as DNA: TGTGCCAGCAGCTTCCCACGCTCGGCGGAGACCCAGTACTTC.

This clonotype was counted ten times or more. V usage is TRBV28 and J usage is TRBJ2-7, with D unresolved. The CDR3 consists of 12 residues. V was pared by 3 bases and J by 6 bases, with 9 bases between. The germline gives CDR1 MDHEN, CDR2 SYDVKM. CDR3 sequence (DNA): TGTGCCAGCAGTTTCACCACCGCCGAGCAGTACTTC. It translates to CASSFTTAEQYF. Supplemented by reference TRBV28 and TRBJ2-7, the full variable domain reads DVKVTQSSRYLVKRTGEKVFLECVQDMDHENMFWYRQDPGLGLRLIYFSYDVKMKEKGDIPEGYSVSREKKERFSLILESASTNQTSMYLCASSFTTAEQYFGPGTRLTVT.

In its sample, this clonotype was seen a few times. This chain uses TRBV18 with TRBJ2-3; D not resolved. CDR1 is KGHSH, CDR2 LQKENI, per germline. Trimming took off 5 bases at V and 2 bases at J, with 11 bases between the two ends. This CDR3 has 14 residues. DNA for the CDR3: TGTGCCAGCTCATACGGCAGACTCACAGATACGCAGTATTTT. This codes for CASSYGRLTDTQYF.

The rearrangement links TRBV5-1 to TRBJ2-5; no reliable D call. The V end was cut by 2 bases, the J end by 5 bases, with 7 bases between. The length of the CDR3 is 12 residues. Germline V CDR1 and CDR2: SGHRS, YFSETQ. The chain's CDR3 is CASSFGYETQYF. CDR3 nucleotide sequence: TGCGCCAGCAGCTTTGGGTATGAGACCCAGTACTTC.

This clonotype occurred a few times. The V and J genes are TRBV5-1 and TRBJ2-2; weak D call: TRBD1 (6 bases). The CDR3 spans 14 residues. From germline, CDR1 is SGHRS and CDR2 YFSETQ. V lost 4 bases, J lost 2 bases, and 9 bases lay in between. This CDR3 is CASSEGHNTGELFF. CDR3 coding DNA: TGCGCCAGCAGCGAGGGACATAACACCGGGGAGCTGTTTTTT.

The CDR3 here is CASSQPGQIGYTF. The CDR3 nucleotides read TGTGCCAGCAGCCAGCCGGGACAGATTGGCTACACCTTC. The V gene is TRBV3-1, the J gene TRBJ1-2, with 7 bases lining up with TRBD1. The CDR3 is 13 residues long. Germline CDR1 is LGHDT and CDR2 is YNNKEL (reference sequence). V lost 3 bases and J lost 7; bases outside the gene matches: 5.

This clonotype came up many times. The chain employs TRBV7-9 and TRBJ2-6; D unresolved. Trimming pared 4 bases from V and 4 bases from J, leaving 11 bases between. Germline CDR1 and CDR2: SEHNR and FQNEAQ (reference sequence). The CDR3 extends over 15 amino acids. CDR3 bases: TGTGCCAGCAGCTCCCCCACACGGGGGGCCAACGTCCTGACTTTC. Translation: CASSSPTRGANVLTF.

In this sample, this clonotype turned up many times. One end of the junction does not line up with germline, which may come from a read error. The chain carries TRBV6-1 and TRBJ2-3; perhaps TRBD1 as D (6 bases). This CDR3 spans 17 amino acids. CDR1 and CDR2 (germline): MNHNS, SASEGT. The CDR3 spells CAISEAPTGGTTDTQYF. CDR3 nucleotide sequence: TGTGCCATCAGTGAAGCCCCGACAGGAGGTACAACAGATACGCAGTATTTT.

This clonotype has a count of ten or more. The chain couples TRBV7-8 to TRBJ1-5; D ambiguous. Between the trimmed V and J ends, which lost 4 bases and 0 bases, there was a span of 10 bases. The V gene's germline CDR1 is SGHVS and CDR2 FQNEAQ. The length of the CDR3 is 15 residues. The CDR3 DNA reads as TGTGCCAGCAGCTCGACCGATGCTAGCAATCAGCCCCAGCATTTT. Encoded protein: CASSSTDASNQPQHF. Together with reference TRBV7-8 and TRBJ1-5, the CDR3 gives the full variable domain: GAGVSQSPRYKVAKRGQDVALRCDPISGHVSLFWYQQALGQGPEFLTYFQNEAQLDKSGLPSDRFFAERPEGSVSTLKIQRTQQEDSAVYLCASSSTDASNQPQHFGDGTRLSIL.

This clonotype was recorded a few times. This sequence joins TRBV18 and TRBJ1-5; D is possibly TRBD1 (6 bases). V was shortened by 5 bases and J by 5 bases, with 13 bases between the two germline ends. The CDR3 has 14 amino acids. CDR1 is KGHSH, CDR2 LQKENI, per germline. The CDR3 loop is CASSTQGRDQPQHF. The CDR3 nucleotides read TGTGCCAGCTCAACACAGGGTCGTGATCAGCCCCAGCATTTT.

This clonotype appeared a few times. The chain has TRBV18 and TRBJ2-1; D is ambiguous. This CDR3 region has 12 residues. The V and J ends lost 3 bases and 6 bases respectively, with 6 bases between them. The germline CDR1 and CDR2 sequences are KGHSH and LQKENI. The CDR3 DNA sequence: TGTGCCAGCTCACCTACGGTCAATGAGCAGTTCTTC. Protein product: CASSPTVNEQFF.

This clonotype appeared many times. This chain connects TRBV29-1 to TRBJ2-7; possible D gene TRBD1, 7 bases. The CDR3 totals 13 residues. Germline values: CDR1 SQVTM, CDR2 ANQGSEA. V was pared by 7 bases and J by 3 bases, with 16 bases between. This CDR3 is CSASPRGDYEQYF. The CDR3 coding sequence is TGCAGCGCCAGCCCCAGGGGGGACTACGAGCAGTACTTC.

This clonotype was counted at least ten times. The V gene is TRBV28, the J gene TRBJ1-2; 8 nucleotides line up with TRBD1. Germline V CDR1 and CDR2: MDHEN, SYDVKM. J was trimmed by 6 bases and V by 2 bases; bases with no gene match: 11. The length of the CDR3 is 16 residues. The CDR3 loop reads CASSLVRTGKIDGYTF. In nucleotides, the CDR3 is TGTGCCAGCAGTTTAGTACGGACAGGGAAAATAGATGGCTACACCTTC.

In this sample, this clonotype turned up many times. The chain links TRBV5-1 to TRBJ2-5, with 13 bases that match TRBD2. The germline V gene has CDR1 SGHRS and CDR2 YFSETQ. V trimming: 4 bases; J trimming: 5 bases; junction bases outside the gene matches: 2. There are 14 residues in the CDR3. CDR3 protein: CASSLGLAGETQYF. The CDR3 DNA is TGCGCCAGCAGCCTGGGACTAGCGGGGGAGACCCAGTACTTC.

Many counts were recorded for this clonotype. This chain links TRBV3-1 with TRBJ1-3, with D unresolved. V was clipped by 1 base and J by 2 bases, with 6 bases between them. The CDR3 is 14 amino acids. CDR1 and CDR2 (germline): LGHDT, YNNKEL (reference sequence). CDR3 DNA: TGTGCCAGCAGCCAAGGGCGAACTGGAAACACCATATATTTT. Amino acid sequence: CASSQGRTGNTIYF.

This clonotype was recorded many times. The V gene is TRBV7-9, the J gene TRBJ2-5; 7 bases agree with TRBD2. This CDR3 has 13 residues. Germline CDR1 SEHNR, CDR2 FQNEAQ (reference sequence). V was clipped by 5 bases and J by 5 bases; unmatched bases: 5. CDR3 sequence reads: CASSATSAETQYF. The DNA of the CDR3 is TGTGCCAGCAGCGCTACTAGCGCCGAGACCCAGTACTTC.

This CDR3 is CASSLVTGGTQETQYF. The CDR3 bases are TGTGCCAGCAGCTTAGTAACAGGGGGCACCCAAGAGACCCAGTACTTC. The chain combines TRBV7-2 with TRBJ2-5; 9 bases align to TRBD1. The length of the CDR3 is 16 residues. Trimming removed 1 base from V and 1 base from J; junction bases left unmatched: 4. CDR1 and CDR2 (germline): SGHTA, FQGNSA.

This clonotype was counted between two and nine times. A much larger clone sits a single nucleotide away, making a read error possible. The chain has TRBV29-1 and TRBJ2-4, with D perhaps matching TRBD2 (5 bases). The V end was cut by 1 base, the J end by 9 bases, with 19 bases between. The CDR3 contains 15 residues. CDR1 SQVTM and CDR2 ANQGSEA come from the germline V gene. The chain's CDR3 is CSVEGSHGSMAIQYF. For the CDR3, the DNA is TGCAGCGTTGAAGGTAGCCATGGGAGCATGGCCATTCAGTACTTC.

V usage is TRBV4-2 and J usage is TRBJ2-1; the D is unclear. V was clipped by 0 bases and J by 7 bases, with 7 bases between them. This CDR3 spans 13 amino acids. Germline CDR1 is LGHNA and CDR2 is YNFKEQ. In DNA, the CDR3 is TGTGCCAGCAGCCAAGATGGCGAGAATGAGCAGTTCTTC. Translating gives CASSQDGENEQFF.

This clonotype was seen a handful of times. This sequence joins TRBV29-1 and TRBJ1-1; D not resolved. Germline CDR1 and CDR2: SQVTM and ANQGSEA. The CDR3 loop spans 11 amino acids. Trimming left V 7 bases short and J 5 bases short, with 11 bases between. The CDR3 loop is CSAYWGTEAFF. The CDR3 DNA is TGCAGCGCCTACTGGGGAACTGAAGCTTTCTTT.

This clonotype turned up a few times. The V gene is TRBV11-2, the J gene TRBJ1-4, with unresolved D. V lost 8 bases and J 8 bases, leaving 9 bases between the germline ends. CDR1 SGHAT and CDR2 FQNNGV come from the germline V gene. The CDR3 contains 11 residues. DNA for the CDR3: TGTGCCAGCGAGGGTGGCGAAAAACTGTTTTTT. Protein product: CASEGGEKLFF.

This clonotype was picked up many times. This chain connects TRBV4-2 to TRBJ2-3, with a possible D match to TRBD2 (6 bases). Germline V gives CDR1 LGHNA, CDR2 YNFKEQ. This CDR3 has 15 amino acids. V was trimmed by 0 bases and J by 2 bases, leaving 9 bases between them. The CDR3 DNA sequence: TGTGCCAGCAGCCAAGAGGAGGGCTCCACAGATACGCAGTATTTT. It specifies CASSQEEGSTDTQYF.

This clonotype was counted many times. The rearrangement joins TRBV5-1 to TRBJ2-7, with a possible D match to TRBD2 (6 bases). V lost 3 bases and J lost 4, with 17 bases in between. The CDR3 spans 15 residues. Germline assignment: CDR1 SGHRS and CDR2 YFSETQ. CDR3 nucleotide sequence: TGCGCCAGCAGCTGGGGGGATCGGGACCTATACGAGCAGTACTTC. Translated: CASSWGDRDLYEQYF. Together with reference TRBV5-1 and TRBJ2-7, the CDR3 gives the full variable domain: KAGVTQTPRYLIKTRGQQVTLSCSPISGHRSVSWYQQTPGQGLQFLFEYFSETQRNKGNFPGRFSGRQFSNSRSEMNVSTLELGDSALYLCASSWGDRDLYEQYFGPGTRLTVT.

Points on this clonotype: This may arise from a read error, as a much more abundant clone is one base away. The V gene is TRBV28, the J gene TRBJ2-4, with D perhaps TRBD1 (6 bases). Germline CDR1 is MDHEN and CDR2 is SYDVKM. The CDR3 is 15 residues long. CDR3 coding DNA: TGTGCCAGCAGTTTGGACAGCTTCAAGGCGAACACTCAGTACTTC. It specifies CASSLDSFKANTQYF.

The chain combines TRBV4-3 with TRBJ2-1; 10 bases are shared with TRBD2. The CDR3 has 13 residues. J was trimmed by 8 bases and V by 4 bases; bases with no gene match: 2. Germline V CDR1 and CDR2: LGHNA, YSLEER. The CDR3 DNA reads TGCGCCAGCAGCCGGAGCGGGGGGGATGAGCAGTTCTTC. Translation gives CASSRSGGDEQFF.